This T cell receptor (beta chain) was recovered during a study of early T cells in non-severe SARS-CoV-2 infection. At the level of the study: Unpaired chains resulted from sequencing bulk RNA of unsorted whole blood.

The TCR library protocol was used to attach unique molecular identifiers. These identifiers were attached to individual cDNA molecules. TCRdb recomputed calls from the 5' RACE reads with MiXCR, one row per CDR3 protein. Among under 85,000 distinct CDR3 sequences, approximately 13% were seen once, and the ten largest hold 5.2%. This clonotype has at least ten counts. Germline assignment: CDR1 SEHNR and CDR2 FQNEAQ (reference sequence). CDR3 length equals 13 residues. Trimming removed 5 bases from V and 6 bases from J, with 11 bases in between. The clonotype originates from an adult who was a healthcare worker with PCR-confirmed SARS-CoV-2 infection or an uninfected control (not recorded which). The chain employs TRBV7-9 and TRBJ2-1, with unresolved D. What was sequenced was whole blood. CDR3 amino acids: CASSTLGSNEQFF. CDR3 bases: TGTGCCAGCAGCACCCTAGGGTCCAATGAGCAGTTCTTC.